This T cell receptor beta chain was identified in a study of T-cell memory formation after mild COVID-19. Study details: TCR clusters were mostly donor specific. Study-level results: Some clones that responded were present in memory (sampled pre-infection), which suggests cross-reactive memory joined. Nothing confirmed that second-wave clones peaking on day 37 were specific for SARS-CoV-2.

This clonotype has just a few counts. The antigen remains undetermined. CDR1 and CDR2 from the germline V gene are SQVTM and ANQGSEA. The CDR3 is made up of 10 amino acids. V lost 5 bases and J 11 bases, leaving 12 bases between the germline ends. From the 5' RACE reads, TCRdb called clonotypes with MiXCR, one entry per CDR3 protein. The repertoire holds 260,000 or so distinct CDR3 sequences, with 16% as singletons. Sequenced sample: PBMCs or a T cell subset sorted from them (not recorded which). The chain joins TRBV29-1 to TRBJ1-1; maybe TRBD1 (5 bases). The TCR was taken from a man aged 18 to 35 who had mild COVID-19 (a few samples of this study predate the infection). Cell type and time point are not known. CDR3 residues: CSVFQGAAFF. CDR3 DNA: TGCAGCGTTTTTCAGGGTGCCGCTTTCTTT.